The 5 T cell receptor beta chains presented below share a single source sample, sequenced in a study of PD-1 blockade in classical Hodgkin lymphoma. Profiled with immunoSEQ multiplex PCR; TCRdb holds only in-frame clones, not every one. Among 90,000 to 120,000 clones listed, approximately 90% were seen once. Every patient had relapsed following autologous stem cell transplantation, and cohorts differed in brentuximab vedotin exposure. The source was peripheral blood mononuclear cells (PBMCs), collected before the second cycle of nivolumab. All receptors derive from a human donor with classical Hodgkin lymphoma.

This clone was observed once. An end of the junction differs from the germline gene, which may be a read error. This chain joins TRBV7-9 and TRBJ2-7, with TRBD2 matching over 10 bases. CDR1 is SEHNR and CDR2 is FQNEAQ in the germline V gene (reference sequence). CDR3 length: 14 residues. CDR3 in DNA: TGTGCCAGCGGACTAGCGGTCCACTCCGACGAGCAGTACTTC. This codes for CASGLAVHSDEQYF.

The gene calls are TRBV27 and TRBJ1-5; D remains unclear. The CDR3 is 13 residues long. The germline V gene encodes CDR1 MNHEY and CDR2 SMNVEV (reference sequence). The V end was cut by 3 bases, the J end by 7 bases, with 10 bases between. The CDR3 DNA reads TGTGCCAGCAGTTTTGGGCGACAACAGCCCCAGCATTTT. Translation: CASSFGRQQPQHF.

This clone has ten or more counts. The gene calls are TRBV25-1 and TRBJ2-7; unclear D gene. Trimming left V 5 bases short and J 0 bases short, with 11 bases between. The CDR3 consists of 14 residues. CDR1 is MGHDK and CDR2 is SYGVNS in the germline V gene. Here the CDR3 reads CASSSRADSYEQYF. In nucleotides, the CDR3 is TGTGCCAGCAGTAGTCGGGCAGACTCCTACGAGCAGTACTTC.

This chain joins TRBV2 and TRBJ2-4, with D perhaps matching TRBD2 (6 bases). In germline, CDR1 is SNHLY, CDR2 FYNNEI. V lost 7 bases, J lost 0 bases, and 13 bases lay in between. The length of the CDR3 is 15 residues. The CDR3 sequence: CASTRNSGAKNIQYF. The CDR3 bases are TGTGCCAGCACCCGGAATAGCGGAGCCAAAAACATTCAGTACTTC. The complete variable domain, with remaining parts taken from reference TRBV2 and TRBJ2-4, reads EPEVTQTPSHQVTQMGQEVILRCVPISNHLYFYWYRQILGQKVEFLVSFYNNEISEKSEIFDDQFSVERPDGSNFTLKIRSTKLEDSAMYFCASTRNSGAKNIQYFGAGTRLSVL.

CDR3 sequence: CASSLDQYEQYF. The CDR3 coding sequence is TGTGCCAGCAGCTTAGATCAGTACGAGCAGTACTTC. The chain joins TRBV7-2 to TRBJ2-7; D is ambiguous. CDR3 length equals 12 residues. The V end was cut by 1 base, the J end by 4 bases, with 5 bases between. CDR1 is SGHTA, CDR2 FQGNSA, per germline.